This T cell receptor beta chain was documented in a study of cytomegalovirus exposure and HLA in healthy donors. Whole-study findings and limits: Donors belonging to an Asian-associated ancestry cluster reportedly showed fewer N-insertions in productive TCRs than the roughly 700-donor mean, according to what a later analysis found. In vitro checks showed that a few CMV-associated chains really do target CMV antigens. Common viral pathogens seemed, in a later analysis, to connect with several of the most significant clusters.

Healthy bone marrow donors made up the donors. Details on this clone: The target antigen is unknown.

The CDR3 sequence is 15 residues long. Germline assignment: CDR1 PRHDT and CDR2 FYEKMQ (reference sequence). V was clipped by 0 bases and J by 4 bases; unmatched bases: 2. In the PCR, 60 Vbeta and 13 Jbeta primers were used. Method: immunoSEQ multiplex PCR; TCRdb's copy keeps in-frame clones and lacks some. The sample gives around 150,000 clones, roughly three quarters of which show up once; 1.3% to 1.5% is in the top ten. The clonotype originates from a woman between 35 and 50 years old in good health and CMV-seronegative. The rearrangement links TRBV13 to TRBJ2-3; 9 bases are a match to TRBD2. The sequenced sample was PBMCs. CDR3 region: CASSLGLAGPDTQYF. CDR3 nucleotides: TGTGCCAGCAGCTTAGGACTAGCGGGCCCAGATACGCAGTATTTT.